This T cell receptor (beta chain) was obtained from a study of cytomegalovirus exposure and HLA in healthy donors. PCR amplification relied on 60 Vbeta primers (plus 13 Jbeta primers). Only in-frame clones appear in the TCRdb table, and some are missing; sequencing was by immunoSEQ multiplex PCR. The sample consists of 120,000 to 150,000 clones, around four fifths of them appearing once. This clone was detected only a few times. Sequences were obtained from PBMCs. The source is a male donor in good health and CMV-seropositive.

CDR3 bases: TGTGCCAGCAGCTTGGGTCGAGGCCCCCACTACGAGCAGTACTTC. It is translated as CASSLGRGPHYEQYF. The chain has TRBV5-5 and TRBJ2-7; D is undetermined. Deletions cut 0 bases from V and 3 bases from J, with 13 bases between. This CDR3 has 15 amino acids. Per the germline V gene, CDR1 is SGHKS and CDR2 is YYEKEE (reference sequence).